Shown below are 21 T cell receptor beta chains from a single sample sequenced in a study of blood T cells in healthy people across ages. For the second PCR, which ran for roughly 7 to 11 cycles, a sample-barcoded 5' primer and a J-beta primer mix were used. Via MiXCR, TCRdb re-called the 5' RACE reads, giving one row per CDR3 protein. The sample includes roughly 2 million distinct CDR3 sequences, about 49% of them seen just once. Input material: blood. The origin of the receptors is a middle-aged woman in good health.

This clonotype showed up just a few times. The CDR3 protein is CSARRTGDNQPQHF. In DNA form, the CDR3 reads TGCAGTGCTAGGCGGACAGGGGACAATCAGCCCCAGCATTTT. The J gene is TRBJ1-5, the V gene TRBV20-1; the match to TRBD1 covers 9 bases. This CDR3 is built from 14 residues. J gave up 3 bases and V 3 bases, and 3 bases lay outside the gene matches. The germline CDR1 and CDR2 sequences are DFQATT and SNEGSKA (reference sequence).

The chain is built from TRBV12-3 or TRBV12-4 and TRBJ1-6; 8 positions agree with TRBD1. V shed 7 bases and J 8 bases; nucleotides not matched to a gene: 7. The length of the CDR3 is 14 residues. This CDR3 reads CASTGQGWDSPLHF. The CDR3, as DNA: TGTGCCAGCACCGGACAGGGATGGGATTCACCCCTCCACTTT.

This clonotype showed up just once. The chain carries TRBV5-1 and TRBJ1-2; the match to TRBD1 covers 7 bases. The germline gives CDR1 SGHRS, CDR2 YFSETQ. The CDR3 loop spans 15 amino acids. Losses at the gene ends were 3 bases for V and 5 bases for J; bases not matched to a gene: 10. CDR3 residues: CASSYTTGQKYGYTF. In nucleotides, the CDR3 is TGCGCCAGCAGCTACACTACGGGACAGAAGTATGGCTACACCTTC.

CDR3 in amino acids: CASSLVRLAGGSQETQYF. The CDR3 bases are TGTGCCAGCAGCTTAGTCCGGCTAGCGGGGGGGTCCCAAGAGACCCAGTACTTC. The chain has TRBV7-2 and TRBJ2-5, with 12 bases that match TRBD2. J was trimmed by 1 base and V by 1 base; bases with no gene match: 7. Germline V CDR1 and CDR2: SGHTA, FQGNSA. The CDR3 spans 18 residues.

The table lists this clonotype with a few counts. The rearrangement uses TRBV29-1 and TRBJ1-5; TRBD1 is a possible D gene (6 bases). Germline lookup yields CDR1 SQVTM and CDR2 ANQGSEA. This CDR3 contains 13 residues. Between the trimmed V and J ends, which lost 5 bases and 1 base, there was a span of 9 bases. CDR3 sequence reads: CSVSGQSNQPQHF. DNA of the CDR3: TGCAGCGTTAGCGGACAGAGCAATCAGCCCCAGCATTTT.

This clonotype turned up a few times. The rearrangement links TRBV20-1 to TRBJ2-5; D is unclear. V was shortened by 3 bases and J by 0 bases, with 8 bases between the two germline ends. This CDR3 has 13 residues. In germline, CDR1 is DFQATT, CDR2 SNEGSKA (reference sequence). The CDR3 is CSASNRNQETQYF. The CDR3 DNA is TGCAGTGCTAGTAACCGGAACCAAGAGACCCAGTACTTC.

This clonotype has only one observation. A much larger clonotype is one base distant, so this may be a read error. The rearrangement joins TRBV29-1 to TRBJ2-7; D is possibly TRBD2 (5 bases). CDR1 is SQVTM and CDR2 is ANQGSEA in the germline V gene. Between the trimmed V and J ends, which lost 6 bases and 2 bases, there was a span of 14 bases. The CDR3 length is 13 residues. The CDR3 loop reads CSVRLTRPYEQYF. CDR3 coding DNA: TGCAGCGTCAGACTAACGAGGCCCTACGAGCAGTACTTC.

This chain uses TRBV7-9 with TRBJ2-1; D not certain. CDR1 and CDR2 from the germline V gene are SEHNR and FQNEAQ (reference sequence). V was clipped by 5 bases and J by 4 bases, with 6 bases between them. CDR3 size: 12 residues. CDR3 protein: CASSVKYNEQFF. In nucleotides, the CDR3 is TGTGCCAGCAGCGTCAAGTACAATGAGCAGTTCTTC.

This chain joins TRBV4-3 and TRBJ1-4; D not resolved. V was cut by 6 bases and J by 3 bases, with 20 bases left in between. Per germline, CDR1 LGHNA and CDR2 YSLEER. The CDR3 consists of 17 residues. The CDR3 loop is CASSIIGGRGANEKLFF. The CDR3 DNA sequence: TGCGCCAGCAGTATCATCGGTGGTAGAGGTGCTAATGAAAAACTGTTTTTT.

This clonotype has a handful of counts. In DNA form, the CDR3 reads TGTGCCAGCAGTAGACAGGAACCCAATTCACCCCTCCACTTT. It is translated as CASSRQEPNSPLHF. This chain connects TRBV25-1 to TRBJ1-6, with D possibly TRBD1 on 6 matching bases. This CDR3 contains 14 residues. CDR1 MGHDK and CDR2 SYGVNS come from the germline V gene. The germline V and J ends were trimmed by 5 bases and 7 bases, with 12 bases remaining between them.

This clonotype was counted a few times. The rearrangement uses TRBV20-1 and TRBJ2-3; 9 bases are shared with TRBD2. Germline CDR1 reads DFQATT; CDR2 reads SNEGSKA (reference sequence). Losses at the gene ends were 4 bases for V and 5 bases for J; bases not matched to a gene: 1. This CDR3 has 12 amino acids. The DNA of the CDR3 is TGCAGTGCTACGACTAGCGGAGATACGCAGTATTTT. Protein sequence: CSATTSGDTQYF.

The chain has TRBV7-9 and TRBJ2-2, with D tentatively TRBD1 (6 bases). Germline assignment: CDR1 SEHNR and CDR2 FQNEAQ (reference sequence). V gave up 0 bases and J gave up 4 bases, with 9 bases separating them. The CDR3 spans 15 residues. The CDR3 protein is CASSLARGFTGELFF. The CDR3, as DNA: TGTGCCAGCAGCTTAGCCAGGGGCTTCACCGGGGAGCTGTTTTTT. Using reference TRBV7-9 and TRBJ2-2 for the parts outside the CDR3, the full variable domain is DTGVSQNPRHKITKRGQNVTFRCDPISEHNRLYWYRQTLGQGPEFLTYFQNEAQLEKSRLLSDRFSAERPKGSFSTLEIQRTEQGDSAMYLCASSLARGFTGELFFGEGSRLTVL.

This clonotype was found a few times. This chain links TRBV11-1 with TRBJ2-1; possible D gene TRBD1, 5 bases. There are 15 residues in the CDR3. Trimming left V 1 base short and J 6 bases short, with 13 bases between. CDR1 and CDR2 from the germline V gene are SGHAT and FQDESV (reference sequence). In DNA, the CDR3 is TGTGCCAGCAGCTTAGGGGGCAGGGCGGTCAATGAGCAGTTCTTC. Encoded protein: CASSLGGRAVNEQFF.

On this clonotype itself: The junction departs from the called germline gene at one end, perhaps through a read error. This chain uses TRBV4-3 with TRBJ2-3; possible D gene TRBD1, 5 bases. The germline CDR1 and CDR2 sequences are LGHNA and YSLEER. This CDR3 region has 18 residues. CDR3 protein: CASSRGPFAQGKADMQYF. CDR3 sequence (DNA): TGCGCCAGCAGCCGGGGTCCTTTCGCGCAGGGCAAGGCAGATATGCAGTATTTT.

The CDR3 nucleotides are TGTGCCAGCACAAACGGAGACGCGGGGGGGATCTACAATGAGCAGTTCTTC. It codes for CASTNGDAGGIYNEQFF. The chain joins TRBV28 to TRBJ2-1; 9 positions agree with TRBD2. The CDR3 runs to 17 residues. Germline CDR1 is MDHEN and CDR2 is SYDVKM. Trimming removed 7 bases from V and 3 bases from J; junction bases left unmatched: 13.

The chain carries TRBV2 and TRBJ1-6, with 9 bases aligning to TRBD1. Trimming removed 6 bases from V and 9 bases from J; junction bases left unmatched: 15. The germline CDR1 and CDR2 sequences are SNHLY and FYNNEI. CDR3 length: 17 amino acids. CDR3 amino acids: CASRTTRQGVFGSPLHF. In nucleotides, the CDR3 is TGTGCCAGCAGGACGACACGACAGGGGGTGTTCGGTTCACCCCTCCACTTT.

The V gene is TRBV29-1, the J gene TRBJ2-5; 14 nucleotides align to TRBD2. J was trimmed by 4 bases and V by 0 bases; bases with no gene match: 1. From germline, CDR1 is SQVTM and CDR2 ANQGSEA. The CDR3 totals 15 residues. The CDR3 region has the DNA TGCAGCGTTGAAGACGGACTAGCGGGGGGAGAGACCCAGTACTTC. Its protein product is CSVEDGLAGGETQYF.

In its sample, this clonotype was seen a few times. CDR3 amino acids: CASSDAGPTYNEQFF. In DNA, the CDR3 is TGTGCCAGCAGTGACGCCGGGCCGACCTACAATGAGCAGTTCTTC. The chain uses TRBV25-1 and TRBJ2-1; no clear D gene. CDR1 and CDR2 from the germline V gene are MGHDK and SYGVNS. This CDR3 contains 15 residues. Trimming took 3 bases from V and 2 from J, leaving 11 bases between them.

A few counts support this clonotype. The chain couples TRBV28 to TRBJ2-5, with 11 nucleotides matching TRBD1. Germline assignment: CDR1 MDHEN and CDR2 SYDVKM. The V gene end was trimmed by 2 bases and the J gene end by 6 bases; junction bases not matched to a gene: 2. There are 14 residues in the CDR3. CDR3 bases: TGTGCCAGCAGTTTAGGGACAGGGGGGCAGACCCAGTACTTC. Encoded protein: CASSLGTGGQTQYF.

This clonotype has just a few counts. The chain employs TRBV3-1 and TRBJ2-1, with 8 bases that match TRBD1. Germline CDR1 reads LGHDT; CDR2 reads YNNKEL (reference sequence). This CDR3 is 18 amino acids long. Losses at the gene ends were 4 bases for V and 4 bases for J; bases not matched to a gene: 15. The chain's CDR3 is CASSPRGTGTGAYNEQFF. CDR3 DNA: TGTGCCAGCAGCCCCAGGGGGACCGGGACAGGAGCGTACAATGAGCAGTTCTTC.

The rearrangement links TRBV2 to TRBJ1-5; the D is unclear. Trimming took off 7 bases at V and 0 bases at J, with 7 bases between the two ends. Germline CDR1 SNHLY, CDR2 FYNNEI. The CDR3 is made up of 13 amino acids. Written as DNA, the CDR3 is TGTGCCAGCAAGATCTATAGCAATCAGCCCCAGCATTTT. Translated, it gives CASKIYSNQPQHF.